The subject of this entry is one T cell receptor (beta chain). Its antigen is undetermined. The junction does not match germline at one end; this may be a read error. These data originate in a study of OX40 agonist ivuxolimab in advanced cancers. Overall study findings and caveats: CD4+ and CD8+ T cells in blood underwent clonal expansion by week 6 at 0.1 to 3.0 mg/kg.

Generated by immunoSEQ multiplex PCR, the TCRdb table keeps only in-frame clones and is missing some. The sample yields around 100,000 clones, about nine tenths seen once. Germline assignment: CDR1 MNHNS and CDR2 SASEGT. This CDR3 has 17 amino acids. J is TRBJ2-7 and V is TRBV6-1; the match to TRBD2 covers 10 bases. This clonotype was obtained from an adult with an advanced solid tumor such as melanoma, head and neck, liver or kidney cancer. The source was CD4+ or CD8+ T cells sorted from blood, collected in a trial of the OX40 agonist ivuxolimab. CDR3 nucleotide sequence: TGTGCCAGCAGCGAAGCGGCGCTAGCGGGAGTCATCTACGAGCAGTACTTC. This gives the protein CASSEAALAGVIYEQYF.